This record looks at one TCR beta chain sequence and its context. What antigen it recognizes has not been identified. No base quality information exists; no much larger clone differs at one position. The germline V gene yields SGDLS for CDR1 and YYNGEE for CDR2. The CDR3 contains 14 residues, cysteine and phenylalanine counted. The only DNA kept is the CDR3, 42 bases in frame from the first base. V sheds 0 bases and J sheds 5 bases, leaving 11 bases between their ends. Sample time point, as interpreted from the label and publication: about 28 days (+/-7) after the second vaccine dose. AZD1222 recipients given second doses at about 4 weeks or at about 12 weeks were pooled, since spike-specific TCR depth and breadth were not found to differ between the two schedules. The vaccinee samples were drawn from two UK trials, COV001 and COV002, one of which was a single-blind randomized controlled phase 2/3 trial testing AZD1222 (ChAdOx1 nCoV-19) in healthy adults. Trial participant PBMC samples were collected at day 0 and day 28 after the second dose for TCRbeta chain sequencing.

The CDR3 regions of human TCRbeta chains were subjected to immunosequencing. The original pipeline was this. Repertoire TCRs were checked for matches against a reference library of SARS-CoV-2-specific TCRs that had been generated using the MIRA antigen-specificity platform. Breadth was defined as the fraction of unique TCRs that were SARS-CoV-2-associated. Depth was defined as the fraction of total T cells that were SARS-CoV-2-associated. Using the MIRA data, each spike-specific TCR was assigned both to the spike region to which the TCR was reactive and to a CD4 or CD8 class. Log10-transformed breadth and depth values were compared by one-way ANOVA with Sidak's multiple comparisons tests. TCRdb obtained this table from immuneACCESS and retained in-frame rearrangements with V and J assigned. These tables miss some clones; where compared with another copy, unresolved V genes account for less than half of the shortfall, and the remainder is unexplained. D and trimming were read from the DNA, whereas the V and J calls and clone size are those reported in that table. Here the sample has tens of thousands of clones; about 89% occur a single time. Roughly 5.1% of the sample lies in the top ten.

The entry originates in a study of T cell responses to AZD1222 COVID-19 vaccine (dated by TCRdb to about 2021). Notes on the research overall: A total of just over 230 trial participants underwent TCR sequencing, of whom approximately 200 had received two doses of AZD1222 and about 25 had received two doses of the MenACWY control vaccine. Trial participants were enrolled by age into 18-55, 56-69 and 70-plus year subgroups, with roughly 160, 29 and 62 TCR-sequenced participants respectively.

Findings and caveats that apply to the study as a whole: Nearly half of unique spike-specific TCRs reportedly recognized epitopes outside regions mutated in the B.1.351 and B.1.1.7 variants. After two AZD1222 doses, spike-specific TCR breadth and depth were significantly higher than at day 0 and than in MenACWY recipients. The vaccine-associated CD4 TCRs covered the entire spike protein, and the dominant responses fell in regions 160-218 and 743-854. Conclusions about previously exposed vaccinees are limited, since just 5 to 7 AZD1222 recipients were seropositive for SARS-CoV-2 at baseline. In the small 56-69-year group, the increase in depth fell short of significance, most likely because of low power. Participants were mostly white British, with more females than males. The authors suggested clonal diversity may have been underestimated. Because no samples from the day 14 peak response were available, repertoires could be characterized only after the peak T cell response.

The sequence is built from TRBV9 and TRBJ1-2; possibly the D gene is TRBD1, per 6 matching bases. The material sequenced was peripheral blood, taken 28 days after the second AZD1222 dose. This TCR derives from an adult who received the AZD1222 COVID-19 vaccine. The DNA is TGTGCCAGCAGCGTAGCTCTACAGGGATATGGCTACACCTTC. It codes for CASSVALQGYGYTF.